A single sample is the source of the 14 T cell receptor beta chains below, sequenced in a study of OX40 agonist ivuxolimab in advanced cancers. Generated by immunoSEQ multiplex PCR, the TCRdb table keeps only in-frame clones and is missing some. The sample lists approximately 60,000 clones; roughly 87% were seen once. Sample: CD4+ or CD8+ T cells sorted from blood, taken in a trial of the OX40 agonist ivuxolimab. Receptors originate from an adult with an advanced solid tumor such as melanoma, head and neck, liver or kidney cancer.

V is TRBV4-1 and J is TRBJ1-3; no reliable D call. V dropped 1 base and J dropped 4 bases, with 11 bases sitting between them. The germline CDR1 and CDR2 sequences are MGHRA and YSYEKL. The length of the CDR3 is 15 residues. The CDR3 DNA follows: TGCGCCAGCAGCCAAGGTCAGGAAACCGGAAACACCATATATTTT. Residues: CASSQGQETGNTIYF.

The rearrangement links TRBV11-2 to TRBJ2-3; TRBD2 matches 10 bases. The ends lost 3 bases at V and 4 bases at J; junction bases unmatched: 1. Germline CDR1 reads SGHAT; CDR2 reads FQNNGV. The CDR3 contains 14 residues. CDR3 protein: CASSLLAGADTQYF. The DNA for the CDR3 is TGTGCCAGCAGCTTGCTAGCGGGAGCAGATACGCAGTATTTT.

In its sample, this clone was seen a few times. The J gene is TRBJ2-6, the V gene TRBV9; 7 bases line up with TRBD1. The J segment lost 4 bases and the V segment lost 3 bases, leaving 4 bases of the junction unmatched. Germline V lookup: CDR1 SGDLS, CDR2 YYNGEE. The CDR3 spans 15 residues. The CDR3 DNA is TGTGCCAGCAGCGAAACAGGGGCCGGGGCCAACGTCCTGACTTTC. Residues: CASSETGAGANVLTF.

The chain recombines TRBV7-9 with TRBJ2-2; D remains unclear. Germline values: CDR1 SEHNR, CDR2 FQNEAQ (reference sequence). The ends were cut back, 3 bases at V and 3 bases at J, with 5 bases in the middle. The CDR3 is made up of 13 amino acids. CDR3 bases: TGTGCCAGCAGCTTCGCTCACACCGGGGAGCTGTTTTTT. This codes for CASSFAHTGELFF.

The chain is built from TRBV2 and TRBJ2-7, with D uncertain. From germline, CDR1 is SNHLY and CDR2 FYNNEI. The CDR3 consists of 11 residues. The V end was cut by 6 bases, the J end by 2 bases, with 5 bases between. As DNA, the CDR3 is TGTGCCAGCAGAACAACCTACGAGCAGTACTTC. Amino acids: CASRTTYEQYF.

V and J are TRBV7-6 and TRBJ1-1; D gene uncertain. Looked up from germline, CDR1 is SGHVS and CDR2 is FNYEAQ. Trimming pared 1 base from V and 1 base from J, leaving 10 bases between. The length of the CDR3 is 15 residues. CDR3 nucleotide sequence: TGTGCCAGCAGCTTAGGCTTACGGGGGAACACTGAAGCTTTCTTT. Its translation is CASSLGLRGNTEAFF.

This sequence joins TRBV5-1 and TRBJ2-7, with D possibly TRBD2 on 6 matching bases. This CDR3 region has 14 residues. Germline CDR1 SGHRS, CDR2 YFSETQ. Trimming took off 4 bases at V and 2 bases at J, with 13 bases between the two ends. This CDR3 reads CASSLGGITYEQYF. The CDR3 coding sequence is TGCGCCAGCAGCCTCGGGGGAATAACCTACGAGCAGTACTTC.

V and J are TRBV19 and TRBJ2-7, with TRBD1 matching 7 bases. This CDR3 has 15 residues. Germline CDR1 and CDR2: LNHDA and SQIVND (reference sequence). After removal of 5 bases from V and 4 bases from J, the junction contained 11 bases not matched to a gene. CDR3 nucleotide sequence: TGTGCCAGTAGTCTCCCGGGACAGCAAGCTTACGAGCAGTACTTC. Translated, it gives CASSLPGQQAYEQYF.

This clone was counted between two and nine times. This specimen includes other DNA sequences encoding the same CDR3. The V gene is TRBV4-2, the J gene TRBJ2-1; D gene unclear. Between the trimmed V and J ends, which lost 8 bases and 8 bases, there was a span of 19 bases. The CDR3 length is 14 residues. Germline V lookup: CDR1 LGHNA, CDR2 YNFKEQ. The CDR3 DNA reads TGTGCCAGCGGCGGTGGACGCCTACGGGATGAGCAGTTCTTC. Translated, it gives CASGGGRLRDEQFF.

The J gene is TRBJ1-2, the V gene TRBV5-1; 9 bases are shared with TRBD1. V dropped 2 bases and J dropped 8; count of bases not matched to a gene: 10. Germline V gene sequence: CDR1 SGHRS, CDR2 YFSETQ. The CDR3 contains 15 residues. The CDR3 reads CASSFTAGDRDGYTF. Written as DNA, the CDR3 is TGCGCCAGCAGCTTTACGGCCGGGGACAGGGACGGCTACACCTTC.

This chain links TRBV13 with TRBJ1-4, with 7 nucleotides matching TRBD1. There are 15 residues in the CDR3. Germline trimming cut 4 bases from V and 3 bases from J; bases unmatched to any gene: 5. CDR1 is PRHDT, CDR2 FYEKMQ, per germline (reference sequence). CDR3 DNA sequence: TGTGCCAGCAGCTCCAGGACAGGCCCTAATGAAAAACTGTTTTTT. Residues: CASSSRTGPNEKLFF.

The V gene is TRBV2, the J gene TRBJ2-6; D is unresolved. Germline V CDR1 and CDR2: SNHLY, FYNNEI. The CDR3 is 16 amino acids. V was clipped by 4 bases and J by 0 bases, with 10 bases between them. This CDR3 reads CASSVPAFSGANVLTF. The CDR3 bases are TGTGCCAGCAGTGTGCCCGCCTTCTCTGGGGCCAACGTCCTGACTTTC.

The V and J genes are TRBV21-1 and TRBJ1-4. TRBV21-1 represents a pseudogene. This CDR3 has 12 amino acids. CDR3 loop: CASSSRGKKLFF. CDR3 DNA sequence: TGTGCCAGCAGCTCCCGGGGGAAAAAACTGTTTTTT.

The chain recombines TRBV27 with TRBJ2-2; D may be TRBD1 (5 bases). Germline values: CDR1 MNHEY, CDR2 SMNVEV (reference sequence). The CDR3 has 14 residues. V lost 8 bases and J 4 bases, leaving 14 bases between the germline ends. The CDR3 DNA sequence: TGTGCCAGCGCTGGGGCAGGGATCACCGGGGAGCTGTTTTTT. Protein product: CASAGAGITGELFF.